This T cell receptor beta chain stems from a study of PD-1 blockade in classical Hodgkin lymphoma. About this clone: Its specificity is unknown.

This CDR3 has 13 amino acids. Germline V gives CDR1 SEHNR, CDR2 FQNEAQ (reference sequence). Trimming left V 3 bases short and J 1 base short, with 5 bases between. The study's findings and limits: Repertoire differences lack defined causes, possibly disease activity or prior therapy. A significant rise in TCR diversity by C4D1 was seen for CD4+ but not CD8+ cells. The baseline diversity of complete responders showed similarity to that of newly diagnosed patients.

TCRdb's table, derived via immunoSEQ multiplex PCR, lists solely in-frame clones and lacks some. In the table there are about 110,000 clones, approximately 90% of which are singletons. Every one of the patients relapsed after autologous stem cell transplantation (brentuximab vedotin exposure was variable). Patients' outcomes at their best amounted to complete response, partial response or progressive disease. The receptor comes from a human donor with classical Hodgkin lymphoma. The sample consisted of peripheral blood mononuclear cells (PBMCs), taken before the second cycle of nivolumab. The genes are TRBV7-9 and TRBJ2-3, with TRBD2 as a possible D gene (5 bases). CDR3 amino acids: CASSFGGTDTQYF. CDR3 coding DNA: TGTGCCAGCAGCTTCGGGGGCACAGATACGCAGTATTTT.